Below, 3 T cell receptor beta chains from the same sample are listed, as sequenced in a study of CD8 T cells in Susac syndrome. The authors reverse transcribed roughly 0.5 to 1 ug RNA with random hexamers. TCRdb re-derived calls from the immunoSEQ multiplex PCR reads in MiXCR, one entry per CDR3 protein. The sample holds some 300,000 distinct CDR3 sequences, 70% to 90% seen once. The sample consisted of CD8+ T cells from PBMCs. These receptors were taken from a human donor with multiple sclerosis.

This rearrangement joins TRBV10-3 to TRBJ1-1, with 9 bases aligning to TRBD1. V lost 10 bases to trimming and J lost 6 bases; unmatched junction nucleotides: 6. CDR1 and CDR2 (germline): ENHRY, SYGVKD. The CDR3 is 12 residues long. CDR3 sequence reads: CASRDREPEAFF. CDR3 nucleotide sequence: TGTGCCAGCCGGGACAGGGAACCTGAAGCTTTCTTT.

V usage is TRBV9 and J usage is TRBJ2-1, with a possible D match to TRBD1 (5 bases). The CDR3 is made up of 17 amino acids. Trimming took 0 bases from V and 0 from J, leaving 13 bases between them. CDR1 and CDR2 (germline): SGDLS, YYNGEE. The CDR3 sequence: CASSVAGYSGSYNEQFF. For the CDR3, the DNA is TGTGCCAGCAGCGTAGCAGGGTATTCAGGCTCCTACAATGAGCAGTTCTTC.

The CDR3 sequence is CASSPSDVWGEQFF. CDR3 bases: TGTGCCAGCAGTCCCTCGGACGTCTGGGGTGAGCAGTTCTTC. This chain uses TRBV6-5 with TRBJ2-1; D is uncertain. V was cut by 5 bases and J by 9 bases, with 17 bases left in between. The V gene's germline CDR1 is MNHEY and CDR2 SVGAGI. The CDR3 runs 14 residues.